This T cell receptor beta chain was retrieved from a study of blood T cell repertoires in COVID-19. Study details: COVID-19 samples from acute and convalescent phases originated in the United States, Italy and Spain.

Authors' analysis steps: By means of reference gene primer amplification, nucleated cell counts were estimated. The assay was immunoSEQ multiplex PCR, and TCRdb's table has in-frame clones only and misses some. The V and J calls and clone size come from that table; D and trimming were worked out from the DNA. The sample comprises fewer than 350,000 clones, around 90% of which are singletons, and around 2% rests with the top ten. Germline V gene sequence: CDR1 SGHTA, CDR2 FQGNSA. The ends were cut back, 0 bases at V and 2 bases at J, with 13 bases in the middle. This CDR3 spans 16 amino acids. The rearrangement joins TRBV7-2 to TRBJ1-1; possible D gene TRBD1, 5 bases. Sequenced: PBMCs or T cells enriched from blood (not recorded which). This TCR came from a woman aged 60-70 years in a cohort exposed to, infected with or recovered from COVID-19 (not recorded which). CDR3 DNA sequence: TGTGCCAGCAGCTTAGCGCAGGGCGGGAGAAACACTGAAGCTTTCTTT. It is translated as CASSLAQGGRNTEAFF.